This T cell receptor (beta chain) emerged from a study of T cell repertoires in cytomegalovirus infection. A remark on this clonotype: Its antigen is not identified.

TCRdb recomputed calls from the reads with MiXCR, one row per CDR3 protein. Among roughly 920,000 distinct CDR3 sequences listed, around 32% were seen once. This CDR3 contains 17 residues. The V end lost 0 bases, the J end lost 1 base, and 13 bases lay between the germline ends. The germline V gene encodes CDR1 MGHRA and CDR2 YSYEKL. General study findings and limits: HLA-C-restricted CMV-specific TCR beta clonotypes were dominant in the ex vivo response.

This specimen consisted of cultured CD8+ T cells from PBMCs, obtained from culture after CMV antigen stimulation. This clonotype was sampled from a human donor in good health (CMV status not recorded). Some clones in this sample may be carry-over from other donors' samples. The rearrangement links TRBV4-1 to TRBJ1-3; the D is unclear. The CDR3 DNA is TGCGCCAGCAGCCAAGAGACCTCCTCCGGATCTGGAAACACCATATATTTT. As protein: CASSQETSSGSGNTIYF.